This is a list of T cell receptor beta chains from one sample in a study of T-cell memory formation after mild COVID-19. TCRdb re-called the 5' RACE reads through MiXCR, storing one row per CDR3 protein. The table records hundreds of thousands of distinct CDR3 sequences, about 20% of them present only once. Sequences were obtained from PBMCs or a T cell subset sorted from them (not recorded which). All receptors come from an adult woman who had mild COVID-19 (a few samples of this study predate the infection). Cell type and time point are not known. CDR3s leave out the opening cysteine and the closing phenylalanine or tryptophan.

>TRBV15|TRBJ2-6
ATSRGFPPGGPSGANVLT
>TRBV4-2|TRBJ2-7
ASSQDGGLAGSYEQY
>TRBV5-6|TRBJ2-1
ASSPGGGQYNEQF
>TRBV20-1|TRBJ1-1
STGSEAF
>TRBV19|TRBJ2-7
ASSTPYEQY
>TRBV5-1|TRBJ2-7
ASSSWDIDRSRYEQY
>TRBV20-1|TRBJ2-5
SARGLAGGPRRYSETQY
>TRBV12-3/TRBV12-4|TRBJ2-7
ASSHDGKYEQY
>TRBV7-6|TRBJ1-1
ASSFPPGQNTEAF
>TRBV5-6|TRBJ1-2
ASSLDRDLGYT
>TRBV10-3|TRBJ2-7
AISEGSGTLHEQY
>TRBV5-1|TRBJ2-7
ASFPGTSTYEQY